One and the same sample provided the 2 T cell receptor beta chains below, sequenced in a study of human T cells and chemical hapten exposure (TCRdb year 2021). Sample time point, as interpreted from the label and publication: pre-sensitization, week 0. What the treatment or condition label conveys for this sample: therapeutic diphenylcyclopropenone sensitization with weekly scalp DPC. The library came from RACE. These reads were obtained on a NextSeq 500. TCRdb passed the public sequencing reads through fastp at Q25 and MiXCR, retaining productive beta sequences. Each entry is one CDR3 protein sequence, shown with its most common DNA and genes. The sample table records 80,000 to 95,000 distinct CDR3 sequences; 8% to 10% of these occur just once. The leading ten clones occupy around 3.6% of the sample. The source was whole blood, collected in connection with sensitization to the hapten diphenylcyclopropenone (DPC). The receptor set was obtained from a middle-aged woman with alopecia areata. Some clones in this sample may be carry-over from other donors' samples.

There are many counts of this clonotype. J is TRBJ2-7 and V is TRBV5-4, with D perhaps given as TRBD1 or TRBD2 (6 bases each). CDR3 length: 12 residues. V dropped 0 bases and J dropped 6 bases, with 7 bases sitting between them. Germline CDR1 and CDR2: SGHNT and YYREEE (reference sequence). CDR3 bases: TGTGCCAGCAGCTTGGCGGGGGCCGAGCAGTACTTC. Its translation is CASSLAGAEQYF.

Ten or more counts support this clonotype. CDR3 residues: CASSLSNTEAFF. The CDR3 DNA follows: TGTGCCAGCAGCCTTTCGAACACTGAAGCTTTCTTT. The rearrangement links TRBV3-1 to TRBJ1-1, with unresolved D. The CDR3 consists of 12 residues. Germline V gene lookup returns CDR1 LGHDT and CDR2 YNNKEL (reference sequence). The V gene lost 4 bases and the J gene lost 1 base, with 4 bases spanning the gap.